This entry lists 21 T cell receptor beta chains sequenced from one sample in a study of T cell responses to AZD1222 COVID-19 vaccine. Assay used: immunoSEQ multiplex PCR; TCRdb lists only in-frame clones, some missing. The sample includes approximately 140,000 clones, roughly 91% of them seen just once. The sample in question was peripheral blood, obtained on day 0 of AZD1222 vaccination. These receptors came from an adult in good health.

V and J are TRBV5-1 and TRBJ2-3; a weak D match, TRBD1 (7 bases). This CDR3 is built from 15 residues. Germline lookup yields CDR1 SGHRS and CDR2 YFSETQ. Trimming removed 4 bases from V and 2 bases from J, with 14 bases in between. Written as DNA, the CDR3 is TGCGCCAGCAGCACCCAGGGGGGACTCACAGATACGCAGTATTTT. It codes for CASSTQGGLTDTQYF.

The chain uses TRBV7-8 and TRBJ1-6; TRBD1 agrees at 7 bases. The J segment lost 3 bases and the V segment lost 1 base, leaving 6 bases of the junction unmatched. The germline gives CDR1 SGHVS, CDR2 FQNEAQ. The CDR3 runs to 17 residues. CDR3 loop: CASSLEPGTDYNSPLHF. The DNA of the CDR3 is TGTGCCAGCAGCTTAGAACCCGGGACAGACTATAATTCACCCCTCCACTTT.

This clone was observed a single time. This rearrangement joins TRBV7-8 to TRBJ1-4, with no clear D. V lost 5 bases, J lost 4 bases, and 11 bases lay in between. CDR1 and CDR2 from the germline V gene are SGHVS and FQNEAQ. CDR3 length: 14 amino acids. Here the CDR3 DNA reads TGTGCCAGCAGCCCTACCTCAATTAATGAAAAACTGTTTTTT. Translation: CASSPTSINEKLFF. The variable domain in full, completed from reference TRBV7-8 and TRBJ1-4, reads GAGVSQSPRYKVAKRGQDVALRCDPISGHVSLFWYQQALGQGPEFLTYFQNEAQLDKSGLPSDRFFAERPEGSVSTLKIQRTQQEDSAVYLCASSPTSINEKLFFGSGTQLSVL.

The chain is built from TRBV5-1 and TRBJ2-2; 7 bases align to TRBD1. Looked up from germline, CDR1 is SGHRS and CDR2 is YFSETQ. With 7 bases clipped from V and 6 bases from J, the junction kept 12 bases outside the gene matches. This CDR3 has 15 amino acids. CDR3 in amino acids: CASAPGQRFAGELFF. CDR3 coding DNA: TGCGCCAGCGCCCCGGGACAGAGGTTCGCCGGGGAGCTGTTTTTT.

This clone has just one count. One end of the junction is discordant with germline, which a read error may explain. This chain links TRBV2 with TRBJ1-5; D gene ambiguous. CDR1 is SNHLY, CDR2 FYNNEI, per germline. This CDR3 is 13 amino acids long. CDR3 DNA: TGTGCCAGCAGTGAATCGGGGAATCAGGCCCAGCATTTT. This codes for CASSESGNQAQHF.

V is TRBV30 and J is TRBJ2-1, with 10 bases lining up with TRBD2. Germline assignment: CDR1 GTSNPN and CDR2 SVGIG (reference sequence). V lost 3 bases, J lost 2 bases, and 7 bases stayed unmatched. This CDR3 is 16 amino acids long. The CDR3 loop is CAWRGSGRATYNEQFF. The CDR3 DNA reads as TGTGCCTGGAGGGGAAGCGGGAGGGCCACCTACAATGAGCAGTTCTTC. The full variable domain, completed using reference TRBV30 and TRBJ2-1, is SQTIHQWPATLVQPVGSPLSLECTVEGTSNPNLYWYRQAAGRGLQLLFYSVGIGQISSEVPQNLSASRPQDRQFILSSKKLLLSDSGFYLCAWRGSGRATYNEQFFGPGTRLTVL.

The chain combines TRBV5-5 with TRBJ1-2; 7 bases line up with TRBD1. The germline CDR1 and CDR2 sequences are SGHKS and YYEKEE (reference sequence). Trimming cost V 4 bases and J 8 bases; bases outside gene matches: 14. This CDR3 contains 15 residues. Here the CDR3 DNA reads TGTGCCAGCAGCCCGACCGGGACAGCTATTGAAGGCTACACCTTC. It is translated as CASSPTGTAIEGYTF.

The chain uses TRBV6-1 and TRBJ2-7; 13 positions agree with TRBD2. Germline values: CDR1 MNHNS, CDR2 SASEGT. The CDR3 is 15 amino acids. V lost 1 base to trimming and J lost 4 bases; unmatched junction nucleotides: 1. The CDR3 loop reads CASSEGTSGSYEQYF. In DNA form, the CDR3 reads TGTGCCAGCAGTGAAGGGACTAGCGGGAGTTACGAGCAGTACTTC.

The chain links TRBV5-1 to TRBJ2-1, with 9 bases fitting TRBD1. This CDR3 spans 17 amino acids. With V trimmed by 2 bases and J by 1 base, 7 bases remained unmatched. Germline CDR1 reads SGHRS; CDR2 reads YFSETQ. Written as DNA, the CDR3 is TGCGCCAGCAGCTTTACCGGGACAGGGACTTCCTACAATGAGCAGTTCTTC. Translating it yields CASSFTGTGTSYNEQFF.

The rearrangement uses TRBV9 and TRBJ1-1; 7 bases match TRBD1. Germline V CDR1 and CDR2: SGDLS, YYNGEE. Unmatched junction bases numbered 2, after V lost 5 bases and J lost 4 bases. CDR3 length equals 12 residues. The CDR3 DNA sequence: TGTGCCAGCAGTAGACAGGGCACTGAAGCTTTCTTT. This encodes CASSRQGTEAFF.

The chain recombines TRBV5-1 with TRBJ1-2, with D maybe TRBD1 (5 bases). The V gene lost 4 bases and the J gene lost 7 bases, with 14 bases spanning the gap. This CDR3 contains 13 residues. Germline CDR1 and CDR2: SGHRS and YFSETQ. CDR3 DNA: TGCGCCAGCAGCATAGACACTGGGGGTGGCTACACCTTC. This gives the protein CASSIDTGGGYTF.

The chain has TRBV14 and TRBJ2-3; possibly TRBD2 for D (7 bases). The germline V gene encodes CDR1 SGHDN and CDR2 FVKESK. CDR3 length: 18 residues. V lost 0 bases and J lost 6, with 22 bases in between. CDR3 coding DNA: TGTGCCAGCAGCCAAGATCGGGGGGCGGGGCCTGGATGGGATACGCAGTATTTT. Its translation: CASSQDRGAGPGWDTQYF. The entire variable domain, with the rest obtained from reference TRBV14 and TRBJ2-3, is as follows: EAGVTQFPSHSVIEKGQTVTLRCDPISGHDNLYWYRRVMGKEIKFLLHFVKESKQDESGMPNNRFLAERTGGTYSTLKVQPAELEDSGVYFCASSQDRGAGPGWDTQYFGPGTRLTVL.

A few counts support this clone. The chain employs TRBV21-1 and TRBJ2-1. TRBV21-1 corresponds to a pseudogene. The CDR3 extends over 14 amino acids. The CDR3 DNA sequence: TGTGCCAGCAGCAAAGCCACGTGCTACAATGAGCAGTTCTTC. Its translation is CASSKATCYNEQFF.

Here the CDR3 reads CASSLQASGGPNTGELFF. CDR3 bases: TGTGCCAGCAGCTTACAGGCTAGCGGGGGACCGAACACCGGGGAGCTGTTTTTT. The rearrangement links TRBV7-3 to TRBJ2-2; 10 bases are shared with TRBD2. Trimming at V came to 2 bases and at J to 0 bases, leaving 6 bases not matched to a gene. This CDR3 has 18 residues. CDR1 is SGHTA, CDR2 FQGTGA, per germline.

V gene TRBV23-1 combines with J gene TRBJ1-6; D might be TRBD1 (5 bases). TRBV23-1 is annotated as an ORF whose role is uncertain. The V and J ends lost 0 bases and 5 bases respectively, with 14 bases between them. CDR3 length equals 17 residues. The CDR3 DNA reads TGCGCCAGCAGTCAATCGAAGGCAAGGGACCATAATTCACCCCTCCACTTT. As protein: CASSQSKARDHNSPLHF.

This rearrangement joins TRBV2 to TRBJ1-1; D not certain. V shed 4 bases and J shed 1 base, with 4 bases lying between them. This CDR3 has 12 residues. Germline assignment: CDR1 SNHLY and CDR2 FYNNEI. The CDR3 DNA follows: TGTGCCAGCAGTGTCCAGAACACTGAAGCTTTCTTT. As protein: CASSVQNTEAFF.

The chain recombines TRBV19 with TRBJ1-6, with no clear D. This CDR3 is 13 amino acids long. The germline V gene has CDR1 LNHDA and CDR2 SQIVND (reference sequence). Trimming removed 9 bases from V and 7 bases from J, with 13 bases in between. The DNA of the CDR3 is TGTGCCAGCCAAGGCTTAGGGAATTCACCCCTCCACTTT. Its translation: CASQGLGNSPLHF.

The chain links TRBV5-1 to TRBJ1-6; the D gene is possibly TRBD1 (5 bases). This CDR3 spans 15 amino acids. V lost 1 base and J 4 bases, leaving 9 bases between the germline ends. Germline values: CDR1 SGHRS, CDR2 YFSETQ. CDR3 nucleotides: TGCGCCAGCAGCTTGTCCGGGGCATATAATTCACCCCTCCACTTT. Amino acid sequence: CASSLSGAYNSPLHF.

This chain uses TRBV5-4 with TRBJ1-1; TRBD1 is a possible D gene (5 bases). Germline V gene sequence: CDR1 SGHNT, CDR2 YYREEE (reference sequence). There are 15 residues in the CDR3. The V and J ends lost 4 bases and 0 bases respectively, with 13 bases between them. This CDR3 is CASSLGRGMNTEAFF. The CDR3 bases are TGTGCCAGCAGCCTCGGAAGGGGCATGAACACTGAAGCTTTCTTT. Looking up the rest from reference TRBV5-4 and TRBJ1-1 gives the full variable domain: ETGVTQSPTHLIKTRGQQVTLRCSSQSGHNTVSWYQQALGQGPQFIFQYYREEENGRGNFPPRFSGLQFPNYSSELNVNALELDDSALYLCASSLGRGMNTEAFFGQGTRLTVV.

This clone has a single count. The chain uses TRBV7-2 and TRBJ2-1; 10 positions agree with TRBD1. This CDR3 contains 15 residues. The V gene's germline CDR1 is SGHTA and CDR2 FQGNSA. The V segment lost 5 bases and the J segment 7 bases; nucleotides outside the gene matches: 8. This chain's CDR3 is CASSLTPGQGNEQFF. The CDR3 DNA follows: TGTGCCAGCAGCCTAACCCCGGGACAGGGGAATGAGCAGTTCTTC.

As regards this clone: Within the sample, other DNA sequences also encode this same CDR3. Written as DNA, the CDR3 is TGTGCCAGCTCACCAGGAGGGGGAGAGACCCAGTACTTC. Translating it yields CASSPGGGETQYF. The rearrangement links TRBV18 to TRBJ2-5; D is tentatively TRBD1 or TRBD2 (6 bases each). V was cut by 2 bases and J by 4 bases, with 8 bases left in between. The CDR3 runs to 13 residues. Germline-derived CDR1 and CDR2 are KGHSH and LQKENI.